This section outlines one TCR beta chain sequence together with its context. The source of the sample is a study of blood T cell repertoires in COVID-19. As for the study in general: Sites across the United States, Italy and Spain contributed samples from acute and convalescent COVID-19.

Participants came from 20 to 25 US areas, aged about 18 to 95 years. Among Cohort 3 donors, those recovered had two negative PCRs, clearance, or symptom resolution. The CDR3 covers 14 residues. The germline V gene encodes CDR1 SGHNT and CDR2 YYREEE (reference sequence). V shed 4 bases and J 5 bases; nucleotides not matched to a gene: 3. Authors' analysis steps: Amplification with reference gene primers provided the estimates of nucleated cell counts. Measured with immunoSEQ multiplex PCR; TCRdb has only the in-frame clones, and not every one. That table gives V, J and clone size, and the DNA gave D and trimming. The sample has a few hundred thousand clones; more than 85% are singletons.

V is TRBV5-4 and J is TRBJ1-6; 7 nucleotides line up with TRBD1. The sequenced sample was PBMCs or T cells enriched from blood (not recorded which). The sequence came from a woman aged 60-75 years who had recovered from COVID-19. The chain's CDR3 is CASSRDRNNSPLHF. CDR3 in DNA: TGTGCCAGCAGCCGGGACAGAAATAATTCACCCCTCCACTTT.